In this sample, the clone carrying this TCR beta chain turned up once. The antigen is undetermined. V lost 0 bases, J lost 0 bases, and 10 bases lay in between. Germline CDR1 SGHRS, CDR2 YFSETQ. The CDR3 loop spans 15 amino acids. The data are from a study of cytomegalovirus exposure and HLA in healthy donors. Study background: Of roughly 400 genotyped donors, around 76% clustered with self-reported Caucasian donors. Study-wide results and limits: Researchers had no immune exposure information except CMV serostatus available. A later analysis by the authors found several of the most significant clusters apparently linked to common viral pathogens. In a later analysis, most CMV-associated TCR beta chains appeared HLA-restricted.

Researchers ran the PCR with 60 Vbeta and 13 Jbeta primers. Libraries were prepared by immunoSEQ multiplex PCR; TCRdb keeps only in-frame clonotypes and omits some of them. In the table there are under 150,000 clones, about 75% of which are singletons. The chain has TRBV5-1 and TRBJ2-7, with TRBD2 as a possible D gene (6 bases). The clonotype was recovered from a woman in her 40s in good health and CMV-seronegative. Sequences were obtained from PBMCs. This CDR3 reads CASSLGYSGSYEQYF. DNA for the CDR3: TGCGCCAGCAGCTTGGGCTATAGCGGCTCCTACGAGCAGTACTTC.